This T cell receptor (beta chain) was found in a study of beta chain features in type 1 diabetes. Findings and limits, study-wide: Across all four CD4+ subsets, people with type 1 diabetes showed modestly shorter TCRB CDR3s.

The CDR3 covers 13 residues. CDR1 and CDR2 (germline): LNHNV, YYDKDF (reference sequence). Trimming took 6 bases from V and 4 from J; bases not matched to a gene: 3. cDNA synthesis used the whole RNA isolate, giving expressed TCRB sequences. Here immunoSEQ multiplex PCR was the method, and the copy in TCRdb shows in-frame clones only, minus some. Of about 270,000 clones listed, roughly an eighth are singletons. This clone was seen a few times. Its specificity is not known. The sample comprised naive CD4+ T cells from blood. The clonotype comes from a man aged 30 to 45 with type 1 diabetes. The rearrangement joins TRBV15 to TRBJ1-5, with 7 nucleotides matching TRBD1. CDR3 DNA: TGTGCCACCAGTACAGGGGAGAATCAGCCCCAGCATTTT. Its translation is CATSTGENQPQHF.